This T cell receptor (beta chain) was captured in a study of T cells expressing NK-cell markers. About the study: HCMV seropositivity characterized seven of the eight sequenced donors, and seronegativity one.

Notes on the study in general: Whether expanded NKG2C+ T cell clones were HCMV-specific remained unclear. Several donors' CD3+CD56-NKG2C+ cells were dominated by the same clonotypes.

Libraries used 5'RACE template switching adding universal primer site and UMIs. TCRdb re-called the 5' RACE reads, yielding one record per CDR3 amino acid sequence without DNA. This sample carries 400,000 or so distinct CDR3 sequences, with approximately 11% going to the ten biggest clones. This CDR3 spans 15 amino acids. Germline V gene data show CDR1 as MDHEN and CDR2 as SYDVKM. Regarding this clonotype: Antigen unknown.

J is TRBJ2-3 and V is TRBV28; TCRdb's D gene call, TRBD1, goes unchecked for lack of DNA. The sequence derives from a woman aged 45-65 years in good health. Input material: blood T cells: a sorted CD56 or NKG2C T cell subset, CD4+ or CD8+ T cells, or bulk PBMC T cells (not recorded which). CDR3 loop: CASRSGRGGVDTQYF. The variable domain in full, completed from reference TRBV28 and TRBJ2-3, reads DVKVTQSSRYLVKRTGEKVFLECVQDMDHENMFWYRQDPGLGLRLIYFSYDVKMKEKGDIPEGYSVSREKKERFSLILESASTNQTSMYLCASRSGRGGVDTQYFGPGTRLTVL.